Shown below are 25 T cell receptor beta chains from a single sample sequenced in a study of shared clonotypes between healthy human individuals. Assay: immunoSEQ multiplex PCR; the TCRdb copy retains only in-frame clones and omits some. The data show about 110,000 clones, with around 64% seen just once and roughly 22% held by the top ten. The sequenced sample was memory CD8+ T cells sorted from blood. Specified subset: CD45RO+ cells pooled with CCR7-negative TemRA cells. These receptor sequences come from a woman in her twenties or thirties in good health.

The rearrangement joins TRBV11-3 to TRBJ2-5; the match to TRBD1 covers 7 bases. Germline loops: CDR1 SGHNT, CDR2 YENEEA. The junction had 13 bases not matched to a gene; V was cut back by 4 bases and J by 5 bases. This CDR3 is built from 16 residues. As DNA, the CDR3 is TGTGCCAGCAGCTCGAATTTACAGGGGCGTGGGGAGACCCAGTACTTC. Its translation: CASSSNLQGRGETQYF. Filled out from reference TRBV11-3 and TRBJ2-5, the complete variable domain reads EAGVVQSPRYKIIEKKQPVAFWCNPISGHNTLYWYLQNLGQGPELLIRYENEEAVDDSQLPKDRFSAERLKGVDSTLKIQPAELGDSAVYLCASSSNLQGRGETQYFGPGTRLLVL.

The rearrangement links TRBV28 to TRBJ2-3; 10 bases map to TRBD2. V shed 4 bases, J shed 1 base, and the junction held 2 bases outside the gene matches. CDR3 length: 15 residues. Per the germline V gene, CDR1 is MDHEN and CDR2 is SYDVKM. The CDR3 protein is CASSSSGRRTDTQYF. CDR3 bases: TGTGCCAGCAGTTCTAGCGGGAGACGCACAGATACGCAGTATTTT.

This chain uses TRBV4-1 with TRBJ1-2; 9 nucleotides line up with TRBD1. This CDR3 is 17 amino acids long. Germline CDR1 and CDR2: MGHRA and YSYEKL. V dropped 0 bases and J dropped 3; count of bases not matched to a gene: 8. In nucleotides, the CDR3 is TGCGCCAGCAGCCAAGATGTGGCCACAGGGGGCCACTATGGCTACACCTTC. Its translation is CASSQDVATGGHYGYTF.

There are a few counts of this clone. CDR3 nucleotide sequence: TGTGCCAGCAGTGAAGCGGGGACGCCGTATGGCTACACCTTC. Its protein product is CASSEAGTPYGYTF. The chain carries TRBV6-1 and TRBJ1-2; a possible D gene is TRBD1 (5 bases). This CDR3 has 14 amino acids. V lost 0 bases and J 5 bases, leaving 10 bases between the germline ends. Germline CDR1 is MNHNS and CDR2 is SASEGT.

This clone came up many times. CDR3 in DNA: TGCGCCAGCAGCCAGGGAGCCACTGAAGCTTTCTTT. This codes for CASSQGATEAFF. V and J are TRBV4-1 and TRBJ1-1, with D hard to call. Trimming shortened V by 3 bases and J by 4 bases, and 6 bases separated the two germline ends. The CDR3 is 12 residues long. Germline V gene sequence: CDR1 MGHRA, CDR2 YSYEKL.

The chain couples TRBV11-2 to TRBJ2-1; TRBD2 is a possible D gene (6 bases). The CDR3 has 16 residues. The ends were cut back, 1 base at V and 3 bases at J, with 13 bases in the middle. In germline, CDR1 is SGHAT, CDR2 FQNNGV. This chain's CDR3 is CASSLGEAGSYNEQFF. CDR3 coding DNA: TGTGCCAGCAGCTTAGGGGAAGCGGGCAGCTACAATGAGCAGTTCTTC. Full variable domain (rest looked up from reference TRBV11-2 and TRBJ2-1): EAGVAQSPRYKIIEKRQSVAFWCNPISGHATLYWYQQILGQGPKLLIQFQNNGVVDDSQLPKDRFSAERLKGVDSTLKIQPAKLEDSAVYLCASSLGEAGSYNEQFFGPGTRLTVL.

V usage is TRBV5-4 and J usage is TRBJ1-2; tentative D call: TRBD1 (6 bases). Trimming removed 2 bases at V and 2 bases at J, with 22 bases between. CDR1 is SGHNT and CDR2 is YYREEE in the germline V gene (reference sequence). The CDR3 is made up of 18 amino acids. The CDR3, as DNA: TGTGCCAGCAGCTTTCCCGCCGGGACACTGGAGGCGAACTATGGCTACACCTTC. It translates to CASSFPAGTLEANYGYTF.

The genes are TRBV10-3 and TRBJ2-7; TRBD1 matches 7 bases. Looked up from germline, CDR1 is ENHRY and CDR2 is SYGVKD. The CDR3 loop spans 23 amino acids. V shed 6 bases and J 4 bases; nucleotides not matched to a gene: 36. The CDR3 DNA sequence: TGTGCCATCAGGAGCGCAGGAACAGGGGTCACCCACAGCGGTCCCACTAGGATTTACGAGCAGTACTTC. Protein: CAIRSAGTGVTHSGPTRIYEQYF.

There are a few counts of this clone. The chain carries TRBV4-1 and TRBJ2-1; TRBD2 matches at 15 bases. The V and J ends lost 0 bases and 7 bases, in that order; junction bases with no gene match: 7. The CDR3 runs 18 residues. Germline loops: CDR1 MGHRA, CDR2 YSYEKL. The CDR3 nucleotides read TGCGCCAGCAGCCAAGAGGGACTAGCGGGAGGTTTTGTGAATGAGCAGTTCTTC. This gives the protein CASSQEGLAGGFVNEQFF.

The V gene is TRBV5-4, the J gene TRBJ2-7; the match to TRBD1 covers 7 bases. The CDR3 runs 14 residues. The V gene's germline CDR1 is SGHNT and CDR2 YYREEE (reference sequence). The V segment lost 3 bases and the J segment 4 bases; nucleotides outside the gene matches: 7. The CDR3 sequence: CASSSRDSSYEQYF. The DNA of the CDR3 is TGTGCCAGCAGCTCCCGGGACAGCTCTTACGAGCAGTACTTC.

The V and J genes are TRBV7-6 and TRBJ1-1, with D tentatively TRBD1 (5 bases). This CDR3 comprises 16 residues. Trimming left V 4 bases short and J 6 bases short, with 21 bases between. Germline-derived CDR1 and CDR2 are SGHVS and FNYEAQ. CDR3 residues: CASSCVLGEGSSEAFF. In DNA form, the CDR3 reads TGTGCCAGCAGCTGCGTCCTGGGGGAGGGCAGCTCTGAAGCTTTCTTT.

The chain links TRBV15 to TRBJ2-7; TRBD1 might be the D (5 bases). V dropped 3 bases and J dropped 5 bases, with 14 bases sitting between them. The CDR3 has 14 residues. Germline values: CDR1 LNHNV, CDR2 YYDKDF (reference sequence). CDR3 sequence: CATSSSQGRDEQYF. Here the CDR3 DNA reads TGTGCCACCAGCAGTAGCCAGGGTAGGGACGAGCAGTACTTC.

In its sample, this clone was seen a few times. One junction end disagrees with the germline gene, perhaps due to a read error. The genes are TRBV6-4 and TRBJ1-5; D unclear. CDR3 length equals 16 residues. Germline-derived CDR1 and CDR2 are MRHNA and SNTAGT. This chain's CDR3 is CASSYSEGHSNQPQHF. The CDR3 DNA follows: TGTGCCAGCAGTTACTCGGAAGGGCACAGCAATCAGCCCCAGCATTTT.

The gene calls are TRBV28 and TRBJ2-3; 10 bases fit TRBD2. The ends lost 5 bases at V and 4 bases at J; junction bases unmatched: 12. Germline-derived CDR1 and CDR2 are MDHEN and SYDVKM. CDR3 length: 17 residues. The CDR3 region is CASSKGTSGKGSDTQYF. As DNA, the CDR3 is TGTGCCAGCAGTAAGGGAACTAGCGGGAAAGGTTCAGATACGCAGTATTTT. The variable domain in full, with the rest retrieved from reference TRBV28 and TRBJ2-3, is DVKVTQSSRYLVKRTGEKVFLECVQDMDHENMFWYRQDPGLGLRLIYFSYDVKMKEKGDIPEGYSVSREKKERFSLILESASTNQTSMYLCASSKGTSGKGSDTQYFGPGTRLTVL.

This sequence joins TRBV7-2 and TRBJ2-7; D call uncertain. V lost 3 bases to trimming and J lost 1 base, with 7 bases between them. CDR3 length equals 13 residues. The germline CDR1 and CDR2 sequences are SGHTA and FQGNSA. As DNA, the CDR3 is TGTGCCAGCAGCTTCGCAGAGTCCTACGAGCAGTACTTC. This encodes CASSFAESYEQYF.

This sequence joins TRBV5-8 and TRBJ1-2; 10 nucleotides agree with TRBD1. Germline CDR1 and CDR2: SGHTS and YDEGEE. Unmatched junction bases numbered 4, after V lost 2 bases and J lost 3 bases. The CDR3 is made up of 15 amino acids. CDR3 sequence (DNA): TGTGCCAGCAGCTTACTGGGACAGGGGCACTATGGCTACACCTTC. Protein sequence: CASSLLGQGHYGYTF.

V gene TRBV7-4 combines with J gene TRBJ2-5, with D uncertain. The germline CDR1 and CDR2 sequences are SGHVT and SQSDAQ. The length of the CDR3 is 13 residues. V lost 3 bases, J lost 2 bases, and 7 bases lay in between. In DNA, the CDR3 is TGTGCCAGCAGCTTTTCCGTTCAAGAGACCCAGTACTTC. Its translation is CASSFSVQETQYF.

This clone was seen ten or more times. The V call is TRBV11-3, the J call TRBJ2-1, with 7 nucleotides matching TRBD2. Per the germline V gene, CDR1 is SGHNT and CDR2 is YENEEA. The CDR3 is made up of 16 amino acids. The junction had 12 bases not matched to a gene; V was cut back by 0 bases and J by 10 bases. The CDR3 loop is CASSLDGGGRWDEQFF. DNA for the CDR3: TGTGCCAGCAGCTTAGATGGGGGAGGGAGATGGGACGAGCAGTTCTTC.

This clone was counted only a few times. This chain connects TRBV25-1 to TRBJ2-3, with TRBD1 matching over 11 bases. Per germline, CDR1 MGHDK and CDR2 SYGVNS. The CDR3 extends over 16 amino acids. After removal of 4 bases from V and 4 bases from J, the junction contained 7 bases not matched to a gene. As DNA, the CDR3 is TGTGCCAGCAGTGGAAGGACAGGGGGCGCACCAGATACGCAGTATTTT. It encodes CASSGRTGGAPDTQYF.

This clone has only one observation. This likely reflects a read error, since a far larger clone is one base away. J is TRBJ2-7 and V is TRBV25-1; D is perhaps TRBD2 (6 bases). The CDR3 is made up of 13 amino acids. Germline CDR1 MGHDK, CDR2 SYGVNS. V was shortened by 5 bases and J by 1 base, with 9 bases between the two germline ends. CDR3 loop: CASSPSVSYEQYF. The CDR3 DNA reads TGTGCCAGCAGTCCTAGCGTGTCCTACGAGCAGTACTTC.

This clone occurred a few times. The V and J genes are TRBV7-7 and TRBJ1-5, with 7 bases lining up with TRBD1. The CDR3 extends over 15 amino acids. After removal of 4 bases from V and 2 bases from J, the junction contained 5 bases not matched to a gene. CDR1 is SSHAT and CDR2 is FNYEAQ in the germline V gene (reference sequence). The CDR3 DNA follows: TGTGCCAGCAGCTCGACAGGGTCAGGCAATCAGCCCCAGCATTTT. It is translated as CASSSTGSGNQPQHF.

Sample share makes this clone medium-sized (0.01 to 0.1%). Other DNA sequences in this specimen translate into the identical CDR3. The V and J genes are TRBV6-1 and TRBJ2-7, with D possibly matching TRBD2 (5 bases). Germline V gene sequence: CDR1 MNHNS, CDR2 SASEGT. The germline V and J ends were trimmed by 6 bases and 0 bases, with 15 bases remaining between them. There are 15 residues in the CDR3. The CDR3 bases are TGTGCCAGCAGCCAAGAGGGCGCTAGCTCCTACGAGCAGTACTTC. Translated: CASSQEGASSYEQYF.

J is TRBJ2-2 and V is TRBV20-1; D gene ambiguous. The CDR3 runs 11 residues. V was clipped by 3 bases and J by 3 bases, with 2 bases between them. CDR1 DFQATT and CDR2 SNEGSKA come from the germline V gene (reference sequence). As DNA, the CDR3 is TGCAGTGCTAGGGACACCGGGGAGCTGTTTTTT. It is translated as CSARDTGELFF.

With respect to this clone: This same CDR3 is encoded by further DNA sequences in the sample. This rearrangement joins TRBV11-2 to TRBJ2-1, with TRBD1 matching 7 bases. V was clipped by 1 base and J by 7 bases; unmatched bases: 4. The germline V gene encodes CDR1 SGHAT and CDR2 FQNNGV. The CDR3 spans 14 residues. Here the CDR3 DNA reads TGTGCCAGCAGCTTAGGAACAGGGGATAATGAGCAGTTCTTC. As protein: CASSLGTGDNEQFF.

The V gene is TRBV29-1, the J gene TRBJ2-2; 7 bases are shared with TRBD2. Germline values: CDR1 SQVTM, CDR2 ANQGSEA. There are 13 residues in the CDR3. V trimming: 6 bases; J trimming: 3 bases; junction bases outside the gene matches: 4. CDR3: CSVSTSDTGELFF. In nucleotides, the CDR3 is TGCAGCGTCTCTACTAGCGACACCGGGGAGCTGTTTTTT.